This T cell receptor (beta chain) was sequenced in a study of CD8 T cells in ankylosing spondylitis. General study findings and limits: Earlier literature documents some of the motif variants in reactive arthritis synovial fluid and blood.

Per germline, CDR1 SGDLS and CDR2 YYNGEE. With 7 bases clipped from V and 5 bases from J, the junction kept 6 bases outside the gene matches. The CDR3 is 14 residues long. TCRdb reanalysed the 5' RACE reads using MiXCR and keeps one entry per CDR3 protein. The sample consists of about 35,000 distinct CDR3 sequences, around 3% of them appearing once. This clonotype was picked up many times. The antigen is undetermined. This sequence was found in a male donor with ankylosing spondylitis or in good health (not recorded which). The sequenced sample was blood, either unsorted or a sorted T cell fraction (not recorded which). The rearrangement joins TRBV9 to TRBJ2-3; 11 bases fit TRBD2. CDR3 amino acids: CASATSGRGDTQYF. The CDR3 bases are TGTGCCAGCGCTACTAGCGGGAGAGGAGATACGCAGTATTTT.